A selection of T cell receptor beta chains follows, all from one sample in a study of read filtering for tumor transcriptome and immune sequencing. TCRdb used MiXCR to reprocess the reads, holding one entry per CDR3 protein. Of approximately 150,000 distinct CDR3 sequences listed, less than 15% are singletons. Sequenced input: a population of CD138-negative cells sorted from bone marrow. These receptors came from a donor over 35 with multiple myeloma. Each CDR3 is given with its conserved first and last residue. A D gene is named only where the DNA matches it firmly. Clone size is given for some rows only: seen once, a few or many times, or a class if the clone is expanded.

V gene: TRBV6-2/TRBV6-3
J gene: TRBJ2-5
D gene: .
clone size: .
CDR3 DNA: TGTGCCAGCATTCGGTCCCTTACAACTCAAGAGACCCAGTACTTC
CDR3 protein: CASIRSLTTQETQYF

V gene: TRBV19
J gene: TRBJ2-1
D gene: TRBD2
clone size: .
CDR3 DNA: TGTGCCAGTAGTATTGAGGCGGGAGTTTACAATGAGCAGTTCTTC
CDR3 protein: CASSIEAGVYNEQFF

V gene: TRBV27
J gene: TRBJ1-1
D gene: .
clone size: .
CDR3 DNA: TGTGCCAGCAGTTTGGGGACCACGGGGACTGAAGCTTTCTTT
CDR3 protein: CASSLGTTGTEAFF

V gene: TRBV20-1
J gene: TRBJ2-1
D gene: .
clone size: many
CDR3 DNA: TGCAGTGCTACTGGGTCCGACAATGAGCAGTTCTTC
CDR3 protein: CSATGSDNEQFF

V gene: TRBV19
J gene: TRBJ2-7
D gene: TRBD2
clone size: many
CDR3 DNA: TGTGCCAGTAGTATGAGGACTAGCGGTACCTACGAGCAGTACTTC
CDR3 protein: CASSMRTSGTYEQYF

V gene: TRBV19
J gene: TRBJ2-7
D gene: .
clone size: many
CDR3 DNA: TGTGCCAGTAGTATTTCTGTAAGAACCTACGAGCAGTACTTC
CDR3 protein: CASSISVRTYEQYF

V gene: TRBV5-1
J gene: TRBJ1-1
D gene: .
clone size: few
CDR3 DNA: TGCGCCAGCAGCTTGGAGCAACGGATGAACACTGAAGCTTTCTTT
CDR3 protein: CASSLEQRMNTEAFF

V gene: TRBV4-3
J gene: TRBJ1-5
D gene: TRBD1
clone size: many
CDR3 DNA: TGCGCCAGCAGCCAACAAACAGGGGGCCATCAGCCCCAGCATTTT
CDR3 protein: CASSQQTGGHQPQHF

V gene: TRBV29-1
J gene: TRBJ2-1
D gene: .
clone size: .
CDR3 DNA: TGCAGCGTTGAAGAAATCGGCACAGGCGGAACCTACAATGAGCAGTTCTTC
CDR3 protein: CSVEEIGTGGTYNEQFF

V gene: TRBV9
J gene: TRBJ2-1
D gene: TRBD1
clone size: many
CDR3 DNA: TGTGCCAGCAGCGTTGGGACAGGGACCCTTGGGAGGGGGGATGAGCAGTTCTTC
CDR3 protein: CASSVGTGTLGRGDEQFF

V gene: TRBV18
J gene: TRBJ2-1
D gene: .
clone size: many
CDR3 DNA: TGTGCCAGCTCGGCGGACACCTCCTACAATGAGCAGTTCTTC
CDR3 protein: CASSADTSYNEQFF

V gene: TRBV5-5
J gene: TRBJ1-6
D gene: .
clone size: many
CDR3 DNA: TGTGCCAGCAGCCCCGGACGGCCGCCGGATAATTCACCCCTCCACTTT
CDR3 protein: CASSPGRPPDNSPLHF

V gene: TRBV5-1
J gene: TRBJ1-1
D gene: .
clone size: many
CDR3 DNA: TGCGCCAGCAGCCCGGAGGGCAGGGGGAACACTGAAGCTTTCTTT
CDR3 protein: CASSPEGRGNTEAFF

V gene: TRBV7-9
J gene: TRBJ2-7
D gene: TRBD2
clone size: many
CDR3 DNA: TGTGCCAGCAGCTTAGATCTAGCGGGAAACTACGAGCAGTACTTC
CDR3 protein: CASSLDLAGNYEQYF

V gene: TRBV4-3
J gene: TRBJ2-1
D gene: .
clone size: many
CDR3 DNA: TGCGCCAGCAGCCATCAAAACAATGAGCAGTTCTTC
CDR3 protein: CASSHQNNEQFF

V gene: TRBV6-5
J gene: TRBJ1-6
D gene: TRBD1
clone size: many
CDR3 DNA: TGTGCCAGCAGTTACAGGACAGGGGAATCACCCCTCCACTTT
CDR3 protein: CASSYRTGESPLHF

V gene: TRBV20-1
J gene: TRBJ1-1
D gene: .
clone size: many
CDR3 DNA: TGCAGTGCTCGGACACCCATGAACACTGAAGCTTTCTTT
CDR3 protein: CSARTPMNTEAFF

V gene: TRBV15
J gene: TRBJ2-7
D gene: TRBD1
clone size: .
CDR3 DNA: TGTGCCACCAGCAGAGAACAGGGGTGGTACGAGCAGTACTTC
CDR3 protein: CATSREQGWYEQYF

V gene: TRBV12-3/TRBV12-4
J gene: TRBJ1-2
D gene: TRBD1
clone size: many
CDR3 DNA: TGTGCCAGCAGTGCCGGACAGGGGCTCTTTCGAAACTATGGCTACACCTTC
CDR3 protein: CASSAGQGLFRNYGYTF

V gene: TRBV12-3/TRBV12-4
J gene: TRBJ2-5
D gene: .
clone size: .
CDR3 DNA: TGTGCCAGCAGTTTGGCCAGGGCCCAAGAGACCCAGTACTTC
CDR3 protein: CASSLARAQETQYF

V gene: TRBV7-3
J gene: TRBJ2-7
D gene: .
clone size: .
CDR3 DNA: TGTGCCAGCAGCCCTAGGCCCGGGAACGAGCAGTACTTC
CDR3 protein: CASSPRPGNEQYF

V gene: TRBV7-9
J gene: TRBJ2-7
D gene: TRBD2
clone size: many
CDR3 DNA: TGTGCCAGCAGCTTAGGTTCCAGCGGGAGTGGTTACGAGCAGTACTTC
CDR3 protein: CASSLGSSGSGYEQYF

V gene: TRBV12-3/TRBV12-4
J gene: TRBJ2-1
D gene: TRBD2
clone size: many
CDR3 DNA: TGTGCCAGCAGGGTCCTAGCGGGAGGACACAATGAGCAGTTCTTC
CDR3 protein: CASRVLAGGHNEQFF

V gene: TRBV20-1
J gene: TRBJ1-1
D gene: .
clone size: many
CDR3 DNA: TGCAGTGCTATATCTGGGGGCACTGAAGCTTTCTTT
CDR3 protein: CSAISGGTEAFF

V gene: TRBV24-1
J gene: TRBJ2-1
D gene: TRBD1
clone size: .
CDR3 DNA: TGTGCCACCAGTGAAACCGGGACAGGGTACAATGAGCAGTTCTTC
CDR3 protein: CATSETGTGYNEQFF

V gene: TRBV6-6
J gene: TRBJ1-4
D gene: TRBD1
clone size: .
CDR3 DNA: TGTGCCAGCAGTTACGGGACAGGGGGCGGTGAACAACTGCTTTTT
CDR3 protein: CASSYGTGGGEQLLF

V gene: TRBV6-4
J gene: TRBJ2-1
D gene: .
clone size: many
CDR3 DNA: TGTGCCAGCAGCAAGGGACTGTCATTAGGCAATGAGCAGTTCTTC
CDR3 protein: CASSKGLSLGNEQFF

V gene: TRBV7-2
J gene: TRBJ1-1
D gene: .
clone size: .
CDR3 DNA: TGTGCCAGCAGCTTAGCTTTTCCCGGAACTGAAGCTTTCTTT
CDR3 protein: CASSLAFPGTEAFF

V gene: TRBV29-1
J gene: TRBJ1-1
D gene: .
clone size: .
CDR3 DNA: TGCAGCGTTGAAAGCTTCCTCGGTGAAGCTTTCTTT
CDR3 protein: CSVESFLGEAFF

V gene: TRBV3-1
J gene: TRBJ1-1
D gene: .
clone size: .
CDR3 DNA: TGTGCCAGCAGCCGAGGACAGTATTTTGAAGCTTTCTTT
CDR3 protein: CASSRGQYFEAFF

V gene: TRBV20-1
J gene: TRBJ2-7
D gene: TRBD2
clone size: many
CDR3 DNA: TGCAGTGCTACAAATCTAGCGGGAGTCTGGTACGAGCAGTACTTC
CDR3 protein: CSATNLAGVWYEQYF

V gene: TRBV7-8
J gene: TRBJ1-5
D gene: .
clone size: many
CDR3 DNA: TGTGCCAGCAGCTTAGCAGGATTCAATCAGCCCCAGCATTTT
CDR3 protein: CASSLAGFNQPQHF

V gene: TRBV9
J gene: TRBJ2-3
D gene: .
clone size: .
CDR3 DNA: TGTGCCAGCAGCGGGACTCCCACAGATACGCAGTATTTT
CDR3 protein: CASSGTPTDTQYF

V gene: TRBV25-1
J gene: TRBJ1-1
D gene: .
clone size: .
CDR3 DNA: TGTGCCAGCAGCCACATTACCCCCGACGGTTGGAACACTGAAGCTCTCTTT
CDR3 protein: CASSHITPDGWNTEALF

V gene: TRBV12-3/TRBV12-4
J gene: TRBJ2-1
D gene: .
clone size: many
CDR3 DNA: TGTGCCAGCAGTTTAGGGTCAAGGGACAATGAGCAGTTCTTC
CDR3 protein: CASSLGSRDNEQFF

V gene: TRBV7-9
J gene: TRBJ2-7
D gene: .
clone size: .
CDR3 DNA: TGTGCCAGCAGCCCAGGGCCTTCCTACGAGCAGTACTTC
CDR3 protein: CASSPGPSYEQYF

V gene: TRBV7-9
J gene: TRBJ2-2
D gene: TRBD2
clone size: many
CDR3 DNA: TGTGCCAGCAGCTTACAGAGTAGCGGGAGAAACACCGGGGAGCTGTTTTTT
CDR3 protein: CASSLQSSGRNTGELFF

V gene: TRBV20-1
J gene: TRBJ2-7
D gene: .
clone size: many
CDR3 DNA: TGCAGTGCTACCGGCACAGCCTTCTACGAGCAGTACTTC
CDR3 protein: CSATGTAFYEQYF

V gene: TRBV4-2
J gene: TRBJ2-5
D gene: TRBD1
clone size: many
CDR3 DNA: TGTGCCAGCAGCAGTGGACAGGGGGCGGGAGAGACCCAGTACTTC
CDR3 protein: CASSSGQGAGETQYF

V gene: TRBV12-3/TRBV12-4
J gene: TRBJ1-2
D gene: .
clone size: few
CDR3 DNA: TGTGCCAGCAGTCTGGACGGAAACTATGGCTACACCTTC
CDR3 protein: CASSLDGNYGYTF

V gene: TRBV7-2
J gene: TRBJ2-7
D gene: TRBD1
clone size: many
CDR3 DNA: TGTGCCAGCAGCCGAGTCTCGGCCGGGACAGGGAACTACGAGCAGTACTTC
CDR3 protein: CASSRVSAGTGNYEQYF

V gene: TRBV4-1
J gene: TRBJ2-7
D gene: TRBD2
clone size: many
CDR3 DNA: TGCGCCAGCAGCCAAGAGTCGGGAGGCTCCTACGAGCAGTACTTC
CDR3 protein: CASSQESGGSYEQYF

V gene: TRBV4-1
J gene: TRBJ2-1
D gene: .
clone size: many
CDR3 DNA: TGCGCCAGCAGCCAAGGCCGGGTCGATGAGCAGTTCTTC
CDR3 protein: CASSQGRVDEQFF

V gene: TRBV6-5
J gene: TRBJ1-5
D gene: .
clone size: many
CDR3 DNA: TGTGCCAGCAGCCGCGAGATAAATCAGCCCCAGCATTTT
CDR3 protein: CASSREINQPQHF

V gene: TRBV4-2
J gene: TRBJ1-4
D gene: .
clone size: many
CDR3 DNA: TGTGCCAGCAGCCAAGTCGACGTCCGGGGTGTAACTAATGAAAAACTGTTTTTT
CDR3 protein: CASSQVDVRGVTNEKLFF

V gene: TRBV4-3
J gene: TRBJ2-2
D gene: .
clone size: many
CDR3 DNA: TGCGCCAGCAGCCAAGATTTTGGGGGCGGGGAGCTGTTTTTT
CDR3 protein: CASSQDFGGGELFF